This T cell receptor (beta chain) was identified in a study of blood T cell repertoires in COVID-19. Study-level information: T cells, B-cell-depleted T cells, or PBMCs supplied cDNA or gDNA.

Assay: immunoSEQ multiplex PCR; the TCRdb copy retains only in-frame clones and omits some. The table lists 270,000 or so clones, over 80% of them singletons. Membership in each cohort depended on participant-reported clinical history. The V gene's germline CDR1 is SGHNT and CDR2 YYREEE (reference sequence). CDR3 size: 15 residues. The chain employs TRBV5-4 and TRBJ2-1, with a tentative D call TRBD2 (6 bases). Source material: PBMCs or T cells enriched from blood (not recorded which). The sequence came from a woman aged 30 to 39 with acute COVID-19. The DNA for the CDR3 is TGTGCAGCCAGACTTAGCGGAAGTTCCTACAATGAGCAGTTCTTC. Encoded protein: CAARLSGSSYNEQFF.